The TCR beta chain described here comes from a study of CD8 T cells in ankylosing spondylitis. The study, taken as a whole, reports: Ankylosing spondylitis blood appeared to carry a characteristic TCR beta motif of several highly homologous variants.

Quantitative 5'-RACE with molecular barcodes produced the TCR beta libraries. Via MiXCR, TCRdb re-called the 5' RACE reads, giving one row per CDR3 protein. The table shows hundreds of thousands of distinct CDR3 sequences, with about 13% occurring only once. V gave up 6 bases and J gave up 0 bases, with 10 bases separating them. The CDR3 covers 14 residues. Germline CDR1 and CDR2: ENHRY and SYGVKD. This clonotype was seen many times. Its antigen is as yet unknown. The receptor's source is a male donor with ankylosing spondylitis. The specimen sequenced was blood, either unsorted or a sorted T cell fraction (not recorded which). The chain has TRBV10-3 and TRBJ2-3, with D possibly being TRBD2 (6 bases). CDR3 sequence (DNA): TGTGCCATCAGGGGGGGACCCAGCACAGATACGCAGTATTTT. This encodes CAIRGGPSTDTQYF.